A single sample gave rise to the 23 T cell receptor beta chains below, sequenced in a study of T cell changes during pregnancy in multiple sclerosis. Profiling relied on immunoSEQ multiplex PCR, and the TCRdb table lists in-frame clones only, not all of them. The sample has more than 100,000 clones, about 90% seen once. The sample in question was peripheral blood, obtained after pregnancy. The receptors stem from a female donor with multiple sclerosis, enrolled in a pregnancy study.

The chain uses TRBV11-2 and TRBJ2-1; 7 bases map to TRBD1. Germline trimming cut 1 base from V and 15 bases from J; bases unmatched to any gene: 6. Germline V gene sequence: CDR1 SGHAT, CDR2 FQNNGV. The CDR3 runs 12 residues. The CDR3 DNA reads as TGTGCCAGCAGCTTAGCCCGGGACAGAATGTTCTTC. Translated: CASSLARDRMFF. Looking up the rest from reference TRBV11-2 and TRBJ2-1 gives the full variable domain: EAGVAQSPRYKIIEKRQSVAFWCNPISGHATLYWYQQILGQGPKLLIQFQNNGVVDDSQLPKDRFSAERLKGVDSTLKIQPAKLEDSAVYLCASSLARDRMFFGPGTRLTVL.

V and J are TRBV18 and TRBJ2-1; 16 bases fit TRBD2. The germline V gene has CDR1 KGHSH and CDR2 LQKENI. The CDR3 runs 20 residues. J gave up 6 bases and V 3 bases, and 14 bases lay outside the gene matches. The DNA of the CDR3 is TGTGCCAGCTCACCTACAACCGGGACTAGCGGGAGGGCCCCTGGCAATGAGCAGTTCTTC. Encoded protein: CASSPTTGTSGRAPGNEQFF. The full variable domain, completed using reference TRBV18 and TRBJ2-1, is NAGVMQNPRHLVRRRGQEARLRCSPMKGHSHVYWYRQLPEEGLKFMVYLQKENIIDESGMPKERFSAEFPKEGPSILRIQQVVRGDSAAYFCASSPTTGTSGRAPGNEQFFGPGTRLTVL.

A note on this clone: One end of the junction is discordant with germline, which a read error may explain. The V call is TRBV5-1, the J call TRBJ2-7; maybe TRBD2 (5 bases). CDR1 SGHRS and CDR2 YFSETQ come from the germline V gene. CDR3 length: 11 residues. The CDR3: CASSFSGEWHF. CDR3 sequence (DNA): TGCGCCAGCAGCTTTTCCGGGGAATGGCACTTC.

This clone was counted a single time. This sequence joins TRBV9 and TRBJ1-2, with D unclear. CDR3 size: 14 residues. V lost 4 bases and J lost 9, with 19 bases in between. CDR1 is SGDLS and CDR2 is YYNGEE in the germline V gene. The CDR3 here is CASSPSPPLHRYTF. DNA of the CDR3: TGTGCCAGCAGCCCCAGTCCCCCCCTGCATCGCTACACCTTC. Full variable domain (missing parts from reference TRBV9 and TRBJ1-2): DSGVTQTPKHLITATGQRVTLRCSPRSGDLSVYWYQQSLDQGLQFLIQYYNGEERAKGNILERFSAQQFPDLHSELNLSSLELGDSALYFCASSPSPPLHRYTFGSGTRLTVV.

The CDR3 DNA is TGTGCCAGCCGGACAGGAGAGGCTTATTCACCCCTCCACTTT. It specifies CASRTGEAYSPLHF. J is TRBJ1-6 and V is TRBV6-1; TRBD1 aligns across 7 bases. The CDR3 covers 14 residues. Germline V gene data show CDR1 as MNHNS and CDR2 as SASEGT. Trimming removed 8 bases from V and 8 bases from J; junction bases left unmatched: 9.

CDR3 coding DNA: TGTGCCAGTAGTAGTGAGCGGAGGGGCGAGCAGTACTTC. It is translated as CASSSERRGEQYF. This chain connects TRBV19 to TRBJ2-7; TRBD2 might be the D (6 bases). The CDR3 loop spans 13 amino acids. Germline CDR1 reads LNHDA; CDR2 reads SQIVND (reference sequence). V was clipped by 4 bases and J by 6 bases, with 13 bases between them.

The V gene is TRBV28, the J gene TRBJ2-1; a possible D gene is TRBD1 (6 bases). Trimming pared 5 bases from V and 0 bases from J, leaving 11 bases between. The CDR3 extends over 15 amino acids. Germline V gene sequence: CDR1 MDHEN, CDR2 SYDVKM. In DNA, the CDR3 is TGTGCCAGCAGTCAGGGGACCTTCTCCTACAATGAGCAGTTCTTC. Its translation is CASSQGTFSYNEQFF.

This chain links TRBV7-2 with TRBJ1-2, with D perhaps matching TRBD1 (5 bases). Trimming cost V 5 bases and J 8 bases, with 15 bases left between them. The CDR3 length is 13 residues. Germline V gives CDR1 SGHTA, CDR2 FQGNSA. This chain's CDR3 is CASSLSRRGGYTF. Here the CDR3 DNA reads TGTGCCAGCAGCCTCTCACGGAGGGGCGGCTACACCTTC.

This chain joins TRBV5-1 and TRBJ2-3; 7 bases match TRBD1. Germline trimming cut 2 bases from V and 5 bases from J; bases unmatched to any gene: 5. CDR3 length: 14 residues. Germline CDR1 SGHRS, CDR2 YFSETQ. CDR3 region: CASSFTAGGDTQYF. The DNA for the CDR3 is TGCGCCAGCAGCTTTACGGCAGGGGGAGATACGCAGTATTTT.

The chain has TRBV11-2 and TRBJ2-1; 10 nucleotides match TRBD2. Unmatched junction bases numbered 7, after V lost 5 bases and J lost 9 bases. Germline CDR1 reads SGHAT; CDR2 reads FQNNGV. This CDR3 is built from 14 residues. The CDR3 coding sequence is TGTGCCAGCAGCCCTAGCGGGAGTTCCAGTGAGCAGTTCTTC. It specifies CASSPSGSSSEQFF.

The chain employs TRBV2 and TRBJ1-2; D unresolved. V was pared by 4 bases and J by 3 bases, with 15 bases between. This CDR3 has 15 residues. Germline loops: CDR1 SNHLY, CDR2 FYNNEI. The CDR3 DNA reads TGTGCCAGCAGTGTCGATCTAGACGGGGACTATGGCTACACCTTC. Its translation: CASSVDLDGDYGYTF.

This chain links TRBV9 with TRBJ1-3; perhaps TRBD1 as D (5 bases). The germline V gene encodes CDR1 SGDLS and CDR2 YYNGEE. There are 15 residues in the CDR3. V shed 5 bases and J shed 5 bases, with 17 bases lying between them. Written as DNA, the CDR3 is TGTGCCAGCAGTTCAGACGACAGTCTCAGAAACACCATATATTTT. Its protein is CASSSDDSLRNTIYF.

The chain is built from TRBV27 and TRBJ2-3, with TRBD2 matching over 7 bases. Trimming at V came to 10 bases and at J to 1 base, leaving 14 bases not matched to a gene. The CDR3 runs 16 residues. Germline-derived CDR1 and CDR2 are MNHEY and SMNVEV (reference sequence). As DNA, the CDR3 is TGTGCCACCCACCCGGCGGGTCTAGCGGGCACAGATACGCAGTATTTT. Residues: CATHPAGLAGTDTQYF.

The rearrangement links TRBV6-5 to TRBJ1-1, with 11 bases matching TRBD1. The V and J ends lost 4 bases and 4 bases, in that order; junction bases with no gene match: 2. The CDR3 loop spans 14 amino acids. The V gene's germline CDR1 is MNHEY and CDR2 SVGAGI. The CDR3 region is CASSLGQGVTEAFF. The DNA for the CDR3 is TGTGCCAGCAGTTTGGGACAGGGGGTCACTGAAGCTTTCTTT.

J is TRBJ1-1 and V is TRBV5-1; weak D call: TRBD1 (6 bases). The CDR3 loop spans 14 amino acids. Germline CDR1 is SGHRS and CDR2 is YFSETQ. Trimming took off 2 bases at V and 4 bases at J, with 12 bases between the two ends. The DNA of the CDR3 is TGCGCCAGCAGCTTCCAGGGGCGCGTCACTGAAGCTTTCTTT. Amino acid sequence: CASSFQGRVTEAFF.

The rearrangement links TRBV15 to TRBJ2-3; TRBD2 agrees at 13 bases. The V gene end was trimmed by 5 bases and the J gene end by 2 bases; junction bases not matched to a gene: 7. CDR3 length: 17 amino acids. Germline CDR1 LNHNV, CDR2 YYDKDF (reference sequence). CDR3 DNA sequence: TGTGCCACCAGCGGAACTAGCGGGAGGGCCTCCACAGATACGCAGTATTTT. It encodes CATSGTSGRASTDTQYF.

This clone was detected a few times. This chain links TRBV19 with TRBJ1-1, with D possibly being TRBD1 (5 bases). Germline lookup yields CDR1 LNHDA and CDR2 SQIVND (reference sequence). This CDR3 has 13 amino acids. The germline V and J ends were trimmed by 4 bases and 4 bases, with 10 bases remaining between them. The CDR3 here is CASSTGMVTEAFF. The CDR3, as DNA: TGTGCCAGTAGTACAGGGATGGTCACTGAAGCTTTCTTT.

The rearrangement joins TRBV4-3 to TRBJ2-2; 7 nucleotides align to TRBD1. V lost 2 bases to trimming and J lost 0 bases; unmatched junction nucleotides: 6. Germline lookup yields CDR1 LGHNA and CDR2 YSLEER. The CDR3 runs 17 residues. CDR3 amino acids: CASSQPRDRANTGELFF. CDR3 nucleotide sequence: TGCGCCAGCAGCCAACCTCGAGACAGGGCGAACACCGGGGAGCTGTTTTTT.

The V call is TRBV30, the J call TRBJ2-5; a possible D gene is TRBD1 (5 bases). Trimming stripped 2 bases from V and 4 bases from J, with 5 bases between. In germline, CDR1 is GTSNPN, CDR2 SVGIG (reference sequence). This CDR3 has 11 residues. The CDR3 here is CAWSRGETQYF. CDR3 coding DNA: TGTGCCTGGAGTAGGGGAGAGACCCAGTACTTC.

V usage is TRBV27 and J usage is TRBJ2-1, with 8 bases fitting TRBD2. The CDR3 has 17 amino acids. Losses at the gene ends were 4 bases for V and 0 bases for J; bases not matched to a gene: 8. Germline CDR1 and CDR2: MNHEY and SMNVEV (reference sequence). CDR3 region: CASSSGGGPSSYNEQFF. Here the CDR3 DNA reads TGTGCCAGCAGTTCCGGGGGGGGACCCAGCTCCTACAATGAGCAGTTCTTC.

This clone has only one observation. This chain links TRBV6-1 with TRBJ2-7; 8 nucleotides line up with TRBD1. The V and J ends lost 4 bases and 4 bases, in that order; junction bases with no gene match: 12. CDR1 MNHNS and CDR2 SASEGT come from the germline V gene. The CDR3 runs to 16 residues. As DNA, the CDR3 is TGTGCCAGCAGTGGGCCCACAGGGGGTTCACTTTACGAGCAGTACTTC. This encodes CASSGPTGGSLYEQYF.

The J gene is TRBJ2-1, the V gene TRBV30, with 10 nucleotides matching TRBD2. This CDR3 region has 14 residues. The J segment lost 3 bases and the V segment lost 8 bases, leaving 7 bases of the junction unmatched. Germline CDR1 reads GTSNPN; CDR2 reads SVGIG (reference sequence). CDR3 in DNA: TGTGCCCTTAAGCGACTAGCGGGCTACAATGAGCAGTTCTTC. This sequence encodes CALKRLAGYNEQFF.

The chain recombines TRBV5-4 with TRBJ2-7; tentative D call: TRBD2 (5 bases). This CDR3 has 13 amino acids. V lost 3 bases to trimming and J lost 7 bases, with 14 bases between them. The germline CDR1 and CDR2 sequences are SGHNT and YYREEE (reference sequence). For the CDR3, the DNA is TGTGCCAGCAGCTCCCGGGATCTTCAAGAGCAGTACTTC. Its translation: CASSSRDLQEQYF. Full variable domain (missing parts from reference TRBV5-4 and TRBJ2-7): ETGVTQSPTHLIKTRGQQVTLRCSSQSGHNTVSWYQQALGQGPQFIFQYYREEENGRGNFPPRFSGLQFPNYSSELNVNALELDDSALYLCASSSRDLQEQYFGPGTRLTVT.